The clone carrying this T cell receptor beta chain appeared once. The antigen is not known. The sample is drawn from a study of cytomegalovirus exposure and HLA in healthy donors. Whole-study findings and limits: Earlier results showed most TCR beta V segments being productive about 87% or about 30% of the time.

The CDR3 has 15 residues. After removal of 4 bases from V and 3 bases from J, the junction contained 9 bases not matched to a gene. In germline, CDR1 is SGHRS, CDR2 YFSETQ. The PCR ran on 60 Vbeta and 13 Jbeta primers. Sequenced by immunoSEQ multiplex PCR; TCRdb stores in-frame clones only, minus some. In the table there are tens of thousands of clones, around 70% of which are singletons. The genes are TRBV5-1 and TRBJ2-7; the match to TRBD1 covers 8 bases. The sequence was collected from a man aged 55-75 years in good health and CMV-seronegative. Sequences were obtained from PBMCs. As DNA, the CDR3 is TGCGCCAGCAGCACGACAGGGGAGCCTAACTACGAGCAGTACTTC. Translating gives CASSTTGEPNYEQYF.